Sequencing of this T cell receptor (beta chain) was carried out in a study of T cells in Graves' hyperthyroidism and ophthalmopathy. Study as a whole: Peripheral blood was secured at the point of initial diagnosis, before any treatment.

Template material for amplifying TCR beta CDR3 regions consisted of RNA transcripts. The HTBI primer set served for first-round RT-PCR of the TCR CDR3. TCRdb re-called the multiplex PCR reads with MiXCR, one entry per CDR3 protein. The table shows hundreds of thousands of distinct CDR3 sequences, with around 15% occurring only once. With a duration under 2 months, the hyperthyroidism was newly diagnosed in patients aged 18 to 65. Uncontrolled infection, other autoimmune disease, pregnancy or lactation excluded patients. Used for diagnoses were clinical symptoms, serum thyroxine and TRAb, thyroid ultrasound and orbital computed tomography. The sequence was obtained from a woman in her 30s with Graves' hyperthyroidism. Material for sequencing was blood.

CDR3 bases: TGTGCCACCAGCAGAGGAGGGACGGGAGGGCGCAATGAGCAGTTCTTC. It yields the protein CATSRGGTGGRNEQFF. This chain uses TRBV15 with TRBJ2-1; 8 bases line up with TRBD2. From germline, CDR1 is LNHNV and CDR2 YYDKDF (reference sequence). V was pared by 1 base and J by 6 bases, with 8 bases of the junction left unmatched. The CDR3 is made up of 16 amino acids.